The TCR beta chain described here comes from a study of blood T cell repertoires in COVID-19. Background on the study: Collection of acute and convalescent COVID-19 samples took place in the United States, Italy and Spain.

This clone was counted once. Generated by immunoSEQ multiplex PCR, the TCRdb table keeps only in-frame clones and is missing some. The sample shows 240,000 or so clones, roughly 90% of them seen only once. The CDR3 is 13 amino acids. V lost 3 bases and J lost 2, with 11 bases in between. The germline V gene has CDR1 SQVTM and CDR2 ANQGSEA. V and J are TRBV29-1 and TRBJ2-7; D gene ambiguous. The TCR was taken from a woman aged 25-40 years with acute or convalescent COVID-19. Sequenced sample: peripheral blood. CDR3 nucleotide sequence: TGCAGCGTTGATTTGGGCACTCCCTACGAGCAGTACTTC. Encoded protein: CSVDLGTPYEQYF.